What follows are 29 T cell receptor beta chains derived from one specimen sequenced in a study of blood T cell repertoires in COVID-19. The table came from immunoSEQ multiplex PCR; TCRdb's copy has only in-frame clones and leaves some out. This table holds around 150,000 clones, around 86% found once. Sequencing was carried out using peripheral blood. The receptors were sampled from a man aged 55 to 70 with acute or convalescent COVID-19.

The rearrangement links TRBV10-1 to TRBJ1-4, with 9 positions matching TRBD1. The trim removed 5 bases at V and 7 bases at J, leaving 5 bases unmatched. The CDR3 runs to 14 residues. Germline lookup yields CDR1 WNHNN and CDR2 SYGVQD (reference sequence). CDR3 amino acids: CASSRDRDSEKLFF. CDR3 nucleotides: TGCGCCAGCAGTCGGGACAGGGATAGTGAAAAACTGTTTTTT.

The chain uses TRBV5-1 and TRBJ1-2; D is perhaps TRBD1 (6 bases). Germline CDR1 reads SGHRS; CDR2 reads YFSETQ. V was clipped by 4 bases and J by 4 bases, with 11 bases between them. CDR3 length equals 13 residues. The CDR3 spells CASSGSTGYGYTF. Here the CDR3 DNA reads TGCGCCAGCAGCGGATCGACAGGCTATGGCTACACCTTC.

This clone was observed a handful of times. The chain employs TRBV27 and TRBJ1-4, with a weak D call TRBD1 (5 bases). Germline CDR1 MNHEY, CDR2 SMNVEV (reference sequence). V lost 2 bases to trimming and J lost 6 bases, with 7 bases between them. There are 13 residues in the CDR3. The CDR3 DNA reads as TGTGCCAGCAGTTTAATAGGGGATGAAAAACTGTTTTTT. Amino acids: CASSLIGDEKLFF. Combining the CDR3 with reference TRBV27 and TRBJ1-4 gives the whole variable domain EAQVTQNPRYLITVTGKKLTVTCSQNMNHEYMSWYRQDPGLGLRQIYYSMNVEVTDKGDVPEGYKVSRKEKRNFPLILESPSPNQTSLYFCASSLIGDEKLFFGSGTQLSVL.

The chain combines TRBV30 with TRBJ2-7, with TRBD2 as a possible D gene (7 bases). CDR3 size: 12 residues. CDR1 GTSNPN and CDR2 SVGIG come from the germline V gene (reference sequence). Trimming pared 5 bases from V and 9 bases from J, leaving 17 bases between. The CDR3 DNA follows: TGTGCCTGGGGGGGGGCCCCGAAAGGGCAGTACTTC. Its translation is CAWGGAPKGQYF. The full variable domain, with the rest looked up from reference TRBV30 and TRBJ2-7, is SQTIHQWPATLVQPVGSPLSLECTVEGTSNPNLYWYRQAAGRGLQLLFYSVGIGQISSEVPQNLSASRPQDRQFILSSKKLLLSDSGFYLCAWGGAPKGQYFGPGTRLTVT.

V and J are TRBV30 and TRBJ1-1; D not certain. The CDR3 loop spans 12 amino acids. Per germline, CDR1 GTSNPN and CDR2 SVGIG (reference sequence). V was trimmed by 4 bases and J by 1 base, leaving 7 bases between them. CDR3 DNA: TGTGCCTGGACCCGGGAGAACACTGAAGCTTTCTTT. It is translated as CAWTRENTEAFF.

CDR3 nucleotide sequence: TGTGCCAGCACCCTAGGGGGAGAGAAACTGTTTTTT. Protein: CASTLGGEKLFF. This chain uses TRBV12-3 or TRBV12-4 with TRBJ1-4; possibly TRBD1 for D (6 bases). With 7 bases removed from V and 11 bases from J, the gap between germline ends came to 14 bases. The CDR3 is 12 residues long.

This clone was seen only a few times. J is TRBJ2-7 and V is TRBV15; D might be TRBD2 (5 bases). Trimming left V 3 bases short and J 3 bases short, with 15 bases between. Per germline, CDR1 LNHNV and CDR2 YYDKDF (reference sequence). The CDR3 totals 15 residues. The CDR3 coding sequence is TGTGCCACCAGCAGGGGGTGGGGAGCTAACTACGAGCAGTACTTC. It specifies CATSRGWGANYEQYF. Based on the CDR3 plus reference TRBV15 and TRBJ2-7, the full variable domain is DAMVIQNPRYQVTQFGKPVTLSCSQTLNHNVMYWYQQKSSQAPKLLFHYYDKDFNNEADTPDNFQSRRPNTSFCFLDIRSPGLGDTAMYLCATSRGWGANYEQYFGPGTRLTVT.

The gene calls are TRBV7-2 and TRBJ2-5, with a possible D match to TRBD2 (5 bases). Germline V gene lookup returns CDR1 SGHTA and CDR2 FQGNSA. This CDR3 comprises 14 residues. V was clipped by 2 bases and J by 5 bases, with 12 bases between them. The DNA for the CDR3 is TGTGCCAGCAGCTTAAGACGGGGTGAGGAGACCCAGTACTTC. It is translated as CASSLRRGEETQYF.

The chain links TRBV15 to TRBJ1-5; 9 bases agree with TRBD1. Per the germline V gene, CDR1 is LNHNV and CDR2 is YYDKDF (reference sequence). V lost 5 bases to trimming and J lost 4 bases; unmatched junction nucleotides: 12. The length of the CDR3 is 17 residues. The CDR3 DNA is TGTGCCACCAGCGAGACCGGGACAGGGTTCTGGAATCAGCCCCAGCATTTT. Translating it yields CATSETGTGFWNQPQHF.

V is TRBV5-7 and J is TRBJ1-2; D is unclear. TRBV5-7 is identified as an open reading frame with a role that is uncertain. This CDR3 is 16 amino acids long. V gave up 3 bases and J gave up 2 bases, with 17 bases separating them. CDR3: CASSWNVGATNYGYTF. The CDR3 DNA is TGTGCCAGCAGCTGGAACGTTGGAGCAACGAACTATGGCTACACCTTC.

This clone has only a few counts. The CDR3 loop is CASSSLGGRVDIQYF. The CDR3 region has the DNA TGTGCCAGCAGCTCCCTGGGAGGGAGGGTGGACATTCAGTACTTC. The chain has TRBV6-2 or TRBV6-3 and TRBJ2-4; 7 bases line up with TRBD2. This CDR3 spans 15 amino acids. Germline CDR1 reads MNHEY; CDR2 reads SVGEGT. V was clipped by 6 bases and J by 8 bases; unmatched bases: 13.

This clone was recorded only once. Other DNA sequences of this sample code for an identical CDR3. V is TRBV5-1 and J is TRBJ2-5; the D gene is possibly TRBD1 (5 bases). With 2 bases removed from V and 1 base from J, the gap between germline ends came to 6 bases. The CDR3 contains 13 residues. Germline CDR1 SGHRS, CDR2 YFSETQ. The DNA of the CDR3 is TGCGCCAGCAGCTTAGGGGCCCAAGAGACCCAGTACTTC. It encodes CASSLGAQETQYF.

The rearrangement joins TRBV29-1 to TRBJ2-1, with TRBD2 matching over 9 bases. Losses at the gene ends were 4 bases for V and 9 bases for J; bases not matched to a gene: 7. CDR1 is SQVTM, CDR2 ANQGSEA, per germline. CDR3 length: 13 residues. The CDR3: CSVGSREGFEQFF. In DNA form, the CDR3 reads TGCAGCGTTGGTTCGCGGGAGGGCTTTGAGCAGTTCTTC.

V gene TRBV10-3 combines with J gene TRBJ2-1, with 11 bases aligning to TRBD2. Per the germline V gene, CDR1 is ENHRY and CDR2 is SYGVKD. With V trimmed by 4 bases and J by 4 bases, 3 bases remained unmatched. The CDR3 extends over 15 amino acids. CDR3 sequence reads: CAISVGTSGYNEQFF. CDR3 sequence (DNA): TGTGCCATCAGTGTGGGGACTAGCGGATACAATGAGCAGTTCTTC.

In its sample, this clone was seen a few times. Here the CDR3 reads CASSPRSNEQFF. The CDR3 DNA sequence: TGTGCCAGCAGCCCGAGATCCAATGAGCAGTTCTTC. The V call is TRBV7-8, the J call TRBJ2-1; D remains ambiguous. The CDR3 runs 12 residues. Germline loops: CDR1 SGHVS, CDR2 FQNEAQ. Trimming stripped 5 bases from V and 6 bases from J, with 8 bases between.

The CDR3 sequence: CASSPQTGAYEQYF. In nucleotides, the CDR3 is TGTGCCAGCAGCCCACAGACAGGGGCCTACGAGCAGTACTTC. This chain joins TRBV9 and TRBJ2-7; 8 bases agree with TRBD1. This CDR3 contains 14 residues. Germline trimming cut 4 bases from V and 2 bases from J; bases unmatched to any gene: 5. From germline, CDR1 is SGDLS and CDR2 YYNGEE.

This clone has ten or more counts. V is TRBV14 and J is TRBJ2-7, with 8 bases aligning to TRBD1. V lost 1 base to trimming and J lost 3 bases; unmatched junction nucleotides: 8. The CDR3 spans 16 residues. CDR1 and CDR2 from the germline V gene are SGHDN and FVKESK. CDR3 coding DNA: TGTGCCAGCAGCCAAGCCGGACAGGGCCCGAGCTACGAGCAGTACTTC. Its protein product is CASSQAGQGPSYEQYF.

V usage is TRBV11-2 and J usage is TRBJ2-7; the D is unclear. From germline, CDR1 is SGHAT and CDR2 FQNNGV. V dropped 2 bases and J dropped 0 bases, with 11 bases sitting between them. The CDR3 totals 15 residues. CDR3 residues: CASSLPQQSSYEQYF. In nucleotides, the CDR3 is TGTGCCAGCAGCTTACCCCAACAAAGCTCCTACGAGCAGTACTTC.

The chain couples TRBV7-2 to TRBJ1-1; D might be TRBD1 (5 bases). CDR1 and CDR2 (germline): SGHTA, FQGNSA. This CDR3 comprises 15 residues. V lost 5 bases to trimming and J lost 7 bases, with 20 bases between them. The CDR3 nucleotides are TGTGCCAGCAGCCCCCGGCCCCGGACATCACTTGAAGCTTTCTTT. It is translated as CASSPRPRTSLEAFF. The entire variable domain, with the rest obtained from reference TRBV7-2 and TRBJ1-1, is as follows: GAGVSQSPSNKVTEKGKDVELRCDPISGHTALYWYRQSLGQGLEFLIYFQGNSAPDKSGLPSDRFSAERTGGSVSTLTIQRTQQEDSAVYLCASSPRPRTSLEAFFGQGTRLTVV.

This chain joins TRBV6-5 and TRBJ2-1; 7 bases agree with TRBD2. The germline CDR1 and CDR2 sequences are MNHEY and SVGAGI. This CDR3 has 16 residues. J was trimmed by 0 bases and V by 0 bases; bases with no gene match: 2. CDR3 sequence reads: CASSYSRGSSYNEQFF. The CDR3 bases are TGTGCCAGCAGTTACTCGCGGGGGAGCTCCTACAATGAGCAGTTCTTC.

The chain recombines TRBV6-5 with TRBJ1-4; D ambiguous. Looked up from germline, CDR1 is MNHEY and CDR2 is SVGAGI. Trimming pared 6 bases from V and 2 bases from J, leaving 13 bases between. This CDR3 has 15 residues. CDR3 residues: CASSLSAATNEKLFF. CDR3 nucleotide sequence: TGTGCCAGCAGCCTCAGTGCCGCCACTAATGAAAAACTGTTTTTT.

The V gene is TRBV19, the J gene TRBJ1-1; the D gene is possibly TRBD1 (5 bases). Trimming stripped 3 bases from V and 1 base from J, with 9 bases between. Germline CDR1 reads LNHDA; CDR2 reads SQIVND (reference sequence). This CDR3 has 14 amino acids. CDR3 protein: CASSMQRGNTEAFF. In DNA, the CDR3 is TGTGCCAGTAGTATGCAAAGGGGGAACACTGAAGCTTTCTTT. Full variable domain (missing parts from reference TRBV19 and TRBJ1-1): DGGITQSPKYLFRKEGQNVTLSCEQNLNHDAMYWYRQDPGQGLRLIYYSQIVNDFQKGDIAEGYSVSREKKESFPLTVTSAQKNPTAFYLCASSMQRGNTEAFFGQGTRLTVV.

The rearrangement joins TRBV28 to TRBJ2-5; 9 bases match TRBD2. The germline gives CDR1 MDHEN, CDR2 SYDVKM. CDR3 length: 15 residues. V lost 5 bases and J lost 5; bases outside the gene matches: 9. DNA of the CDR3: TGTGCCAGCAGTCACTCTGCGGGAGGGGGGGAGACCCAGTACTTC. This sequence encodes CASSHSAGGGETQYF.

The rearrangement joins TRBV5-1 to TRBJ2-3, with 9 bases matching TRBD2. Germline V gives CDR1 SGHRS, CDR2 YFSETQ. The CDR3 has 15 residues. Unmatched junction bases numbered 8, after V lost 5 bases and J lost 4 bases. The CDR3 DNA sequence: TGCGCCAGCAGTTTTAGCGGGAGAGCCCCAGATACGCAGTATTTT. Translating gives CASSFSGRAPDTQYF.

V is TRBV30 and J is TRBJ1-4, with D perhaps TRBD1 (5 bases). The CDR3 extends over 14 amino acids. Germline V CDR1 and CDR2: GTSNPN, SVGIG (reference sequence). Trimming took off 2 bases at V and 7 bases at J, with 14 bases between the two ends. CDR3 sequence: CAWSRGREGEKLFF. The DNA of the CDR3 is TGTGCCTGGAGTAGGGGCAGGGAGGGTGAAAAACTGTTTTTT.

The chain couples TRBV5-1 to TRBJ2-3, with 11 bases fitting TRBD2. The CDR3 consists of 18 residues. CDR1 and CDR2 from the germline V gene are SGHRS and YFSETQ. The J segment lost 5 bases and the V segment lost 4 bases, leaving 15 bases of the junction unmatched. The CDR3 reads CASSPGMLLAGALDTQYF. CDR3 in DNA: TGCGCCAGCAGCCCTGGAATGCTACTAGCGGGAGCATTAGATACGCAGTATTTT.

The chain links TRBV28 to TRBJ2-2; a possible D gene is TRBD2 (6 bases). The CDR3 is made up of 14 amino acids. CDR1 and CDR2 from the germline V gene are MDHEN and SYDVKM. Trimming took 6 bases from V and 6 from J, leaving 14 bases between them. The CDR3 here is CASSRQPGAGELFF. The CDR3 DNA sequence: TGTGCCAGCAGCCGACAGCCGGGGGCCGGGGAGCTGTTTTTT.

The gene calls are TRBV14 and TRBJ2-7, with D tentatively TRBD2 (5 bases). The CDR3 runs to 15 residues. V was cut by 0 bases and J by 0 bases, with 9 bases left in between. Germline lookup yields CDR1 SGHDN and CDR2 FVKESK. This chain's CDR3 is CASSQEDSGSYEQYF. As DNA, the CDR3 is TGTGCCAGCAGCCAAGAGGACTCTGGCTCCTACGAGCAGTACTTC. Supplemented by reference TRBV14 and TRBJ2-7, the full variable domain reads EAGVTQFPSHSVIEKGQTVTLRCDPISGHDNLYWYRRVMGKEIKFLLHFVKESKQDESGMPNNRFLAERTGGTYSTLKVQPAELEDSGVYFCASSQEDSGSYEQYFGPGTRLTVT.

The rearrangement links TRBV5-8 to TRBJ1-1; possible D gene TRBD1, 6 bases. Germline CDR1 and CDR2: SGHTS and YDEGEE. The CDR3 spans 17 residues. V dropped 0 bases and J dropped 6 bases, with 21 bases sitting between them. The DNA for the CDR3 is TGTGCCAGCAGCTTGGGTAACAGGGCGTCGGGGACCGCTGAAGCTTTCTTT. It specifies CASSLGNRASGTAEAFF.